The rows below give T cell receptor beta chains drawn from one sample of a study of identical twins. Via MiXCR, TCRdb re-called the 5' RACE reads, giving one row per CDR3 protein. The profile covers 350,000 to 400,000 distinct CDR3 sequences, with 7% to 9.5% appearing a single time and under 9.5% taken by the ten largest. Specimen: naive T cells sorted from blood. These receptors were obtained from a woman in her forties or fifties in good health. Each CDR3 is given with its conserved first and last residue. A D gene is named only where the DNA matches it firmly. Clone size is given for some rows only: seen once, a few or many times, or a class if the clone is expanded.

CASSRDRNTEAFF	TGTGCCAGCAGCCGTGACCGGAACACTGAAGCTTTCTTT	many	-	TRBV2	TRBJ1-1
CATSEPGLAGGPTDTQYF	TGTGCCACCAGTGAACCGGGACTAGCGGGAGGACCCACAGATACGCAGTATTTT	few	TRBD2	TRBV24-1	TRBJ2-3
CASSRQGSSGANVLTF	TGTGCCAGCAGCCGACAGGGGAGCTCTGGGGCCAACGTCCTGACTTTC	-	TRBD1	TRBV6-5	TRBJ2-6
CASSLSRTGANVLTF	TGTGCCAGCAGCTTAAGCAGGACTGGGGCCAACGTCCTGACTTTC	-	-	TRBV7-9	TRBJ2-6
CASSEFRGSEAFF	TGTGCCAGCAGTGAATTCAGGGGCTCTGAAGCTTTCTTT	-	-	TRBV25-1	TRBJ1-1
CASSIGGTRSAEQYF	TGTGCCAGTAGTATCGGGGGGACTAGATCTGCCGAGCAGTACTTC	few	TRBD2	TRBV19	TRBJ2-7
CASSIQGRNSPLHF	TGTGCCAGCAGTATACAGGGTCGGAATTCACCCCTCCACTTT	many	-	TRBV27	TRBJ1-6
CASSLGSVLGPTEAFF	TGTGCCAGCAGCTTAGGTTCAGTCCTCGGTCCCACTGAAGCTTTCTTT	many	-	TRBV7-3	TRBJ1-1
CSARGSGSSYNEQFF	TGCAGTGCTAGAGGGAGTGGGAGCTCCTACAATGAGCAGTTCTTC	-	-	TRBV20-1	TRBJ2-1
CASSSQRSEQFF	TGTGCCAGCAGTTCTCAGCGGAGTGAGCAGTTCTTC	many	-	TRBV6-2/TRBV6-3	TRBJ2-1
CAWSSYNDQFF	TGTGCCTGGAGCTCCTACAATGACCAGTTCTTC	-	-	TRBV2	TRBJ2-1
CASSLLRAGELFF	TGTGCCAGCAGTTTACTTCGTGCCGGGGAGCTGTTTTTT	few	-	TRBV12-3/TRBV12-4	TRBJ2-2
CASSLVARTEAFF	TGTGCCAGCAGTTTGGTGGCGCGGACTGAAGCTTTCTTT	few	-	TRBV12-3/TRBV12-4	TRBJ1-1
CSARFLAVMRGSYNEQFF	TGCAGTGCTAGATTCCTAGCGGTCATGAGGGGATCCTACAATGAGCAGTTCTTC	-	TRBD2	TRBV20-1	TRBJ2-1
CASSSSTNYEQYF	TGTGCCAGCAGCTCATCTACCAACTACGAGCAGTACTTC	many	-	TRBV7-8	TRBJ2-7
CASSFGSNQPQHF	TGTGCCAGCAGTTTCGGCAGCAATCAGCCCCAGCATTTT	many	-	TRBV28	TRBJ1-5
CASSFGVLNNEQFF	TGTGCCAGCAGTTTCGGGGTTTTAAACAATGAGCAGTTCTTC	many	-	TRBV27	TRBJ2-1
CSARDYGGSYNEQFF	TGCAGTGCTAGAGATTATGGGGGCTCCTACAATGAGCAGTTCTTC	few	-	TRBV20-1	TRBJ2-1
CASSQVNGGLIPPFF	TGCGCCAGCAGCCAAGTAAATGGGGGCCTAATCCCCCCCTTTTTT	-	-	TRBV4-1	TRBJ1-4
CSAPPVASGRARETQYF	TGCAGTGCTCCCCCGGTGGCTAGCGGGAGGGCCAGGGAGACCCAGTACTTC	few	TRBD2	TRBV20-1	TRBJ2-5
CSVAGAYGYTF	TGCAGCGTTGCTGGGGCGTATGGCTACACCTTC	many	-	TRBV29-1	TRBJ1-2
CASSLAGGAFF	TGTGCCAGCAGTTTAGCGGGGGGAGCTTTCTTT	few	-	TRBV12-3/TRBV12-4	TRBJ1-1
CASSFGAGGYQETQYF	TGCGCCAGCAGCTTTGGCGCGGGAGGGTACCAAGAGACCCAGTACTTC	few	TRBD2	TRBV5-1	TRBJ2-5
CASSFTGTITDTQYF	TGTGCCAGCAGTTTCACCGGGACGATCACAGATACGCAGTATTTT	few	-	TRBV12-3/TRBV12-4	TRBJ2-3
CASLGSQETQYF	TGCGCCAGCCTCGGAAGCCAAGAGACCCAGTACTTC	-	-	TRBV5-1	TRBJ2-5
CSVEARDRGTETQYF	TGCAGCGTTGAAGCTCGGGACAGGGGTACTGAGACCCAGTACTTC	few	TRBD1	TRBV29-1	TRBJ2-5
CASSYPGTSGRVTGELFF	TGTGCCAGCAGTTACCCCGGGACTAGCGGGAGGGTCACCGGGGAGCTGTTTTTT	few	TRBD2	TRBV6-5	TRBJ2-2
CASSLDLQAEREQFF	TGCGCCAGCAGCTTGGATCTGCAGGCCGAGAGGGAGCAGTTCTTC	many	-	TRBV5-1	TRBJ2-1